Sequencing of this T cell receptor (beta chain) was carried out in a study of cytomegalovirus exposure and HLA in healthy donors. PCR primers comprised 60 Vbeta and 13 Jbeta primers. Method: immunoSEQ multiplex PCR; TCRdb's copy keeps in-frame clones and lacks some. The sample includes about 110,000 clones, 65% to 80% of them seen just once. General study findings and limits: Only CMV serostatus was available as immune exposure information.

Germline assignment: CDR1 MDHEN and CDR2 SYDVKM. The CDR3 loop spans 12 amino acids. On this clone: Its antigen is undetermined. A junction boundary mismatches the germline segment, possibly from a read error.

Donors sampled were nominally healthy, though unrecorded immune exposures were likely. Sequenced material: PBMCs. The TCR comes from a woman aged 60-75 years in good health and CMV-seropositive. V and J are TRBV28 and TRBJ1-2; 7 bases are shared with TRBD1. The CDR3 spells CAGSSDRVGYTF. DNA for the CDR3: TGTGCCGGCAGTAGCGACAGGGTAGGCTACACCTTC.